The 20 T cell receptor beta chains below all came from one sample that was sequenced in a study of molecular identifiers for immune sequencing clone quantification. TCRdb independently ran MiXCR on the PCR reads; one entry per CDR3 protein. The data hold under 600,000 distinct CDR3 sequences, with 20% to 25% observed a single time. The sample comprised naive CD8+ T cells from blood, with Jurkat cell RNA spiked in. As to subset: FACS-sorted CD8+CD4-CCR7+CD45RA+ naive T cells. The receptors derive from a human donor in good health. Some libraries in this study had Jurkat cell RNA spiked in.

This clonotype appeared many times. The V gene is TRBV6-2 or TRBV6-3, the J gene TRBJ1-2; tentatively, D is TRBD1 (5 bases). CDR3 size: 15 residues. Trimming shortened V by 2 bases and J by 5 bases, and 15 bases separated the two germline ends. From germline, CDR1 is MNHEY and CDR2 SVGEGT. CDR3 residues: CASSYEQGFRYGYTF. For the CDR3, the DNA is TGTGCCAGCAGTTACGAGCAGGGATTCCGATATGGCTACACCTTC.

The rearrangement uses TRBV21-1 and TRBJ1-1; TRBD1 was called by the table and not checked on the DNA. TRBV21-1 is classified as a pseudogene. The CDR3 totals 16 residues. As DNA, the CDR3 is TGTGCCAGCAGCAACCTCTGGGGGTTCGGCGGCACTGAAGCTTTCTTT. Residues: CASSNLWGFGGTEAFF.

On this clonotype itself: This could be a read error, since a much larger clone is one nucleotide away. The gene calls are TRBV4-2 and TRBJ1-2; no definite D call. Looked up from germline, CDR1 is LGHNA and CDR2 is YNFKEQ. Trimming cost V 8 bases and J 9 bases, with 10 bases left between them. The CDR3 has 10 amino acids. The CDR3 is CASWAMSYTF. In DNA form, the CDR3 reads TGTGCCAGCTGGGCAATGAGCTACACCTTC.

The sample holds many counts of this clonotype. This chain uses TRBV6-1 with TRBJ2-4, with 8 bases aligning to TRBD2. The CDR3 consists of 15 residues. The V and J ends lost 4 bases and 8 bases, in that order; junction bases with no gene match: 10. The germline V gene encodes CDR1 MNHNS and CDR2 SASEGT. The CDR3 DNA reads as TGTGCCAGCAGTGGGCAACTAGCGGATAGGGACATTCAGTACTTC. Translation gives CASSGQLADRDIQYF.

The chain employs TRBV6-1 and TRBJ2-2; a weak D match, TRBD1 (6 bases). There are 15 residues in the CDR3. From germline, CDR1 is MNHNS and CDR2 SASEGT. The ends were cut back, 10 bases at V and 2 bases at J, with 17 bases in the middle. CDR3 nucleotide sequence: TGTGCCACCTTCCCCGGGACACGCAACACCGGGGAGCTGTTTTTT. Amino acid sequence: CATFPGTRNTGELFF.

This clonotype was recorded many times. V gene TRBV6-1 combines with J gene TRBJ1-1; tentatively, D is TRBD1 (5 bases). Germline assignment: CDR1 MNHNS and CDR2 SASEGT. This CDR3 is built from 15 residues. V was clipped by 1 base and J by 7 bases, with 16 bases between them. Here the CDR3 reads CASSEERPGHLEAFF. CDR3 in DNA: TGTGCCAGCAGTGAAGAACGACCAGGACATCTTGAAGCTTTCTTT.

The chain joins TRBV6-2 or TRBV6-3 to TRBJ1-2; a possible D gene is TRBD1 (5 bases). Germline-derived CDR1 and CDR2 are MNHEY and SVGEGT. V lost 9 bases and J lost 3, with 20 bases in between. The CDR3 has 15 amino acids. The CDR3 DNA sequence: TGTGCCAGTCTCAACGAAAGGGGATTTCACTATGGCTACACCTTC. The encoded protein is CASLNERGFHYGYTF.

The sample holds a few counts of this clonotype. This chain joins TRBV4-3 and TRBJ1-3, with D possibly matching TRBD1 (6 bases). Germline CDR1 LGHNA, CDR2 YSLEER. The length of the CDR3 is 18 residues. Trimming took off 1 base at V and 2 bases at J, with 18 bases between the two ends. The CDR3 protein is CASSQGTVSFGAGNTIYF. The CDR3 coding sequence is TGCGCCAGCAGCCAAGGGACAGTCTCTTTTGGCGCTGGAAACACCATATATTTT.

In its sample, this clonotype was seen a few times. The rearrangement joins TRBV28 to TRBJ1-5; D not certain. CDR3 length: 14 amino acids. V lost 3 bases to trimming and J lost 0 bases, with 6 bases between them. Germline assignment: CDR1 MDHEN and CDR2 SYDVKM. The DNA for the CDR3 is TGTGCCAGCAGTTTCTATGATAGCAATCAGCCCCAGCATTTT. It specifies CASSFYDSNQPQHF.

Notes on this clonotype: An end of the junction differs from the germline gene, which may be a read error. The chain has TRBV12-3 or TRBV12-4 and TRBJ1-1; D possibly corresponds to TRBD1 (5 bases). The CDR3 covers 14 residues. Here the CDR3 reads CASTPWNSGTGAFF. The CDR3 bases are TGTGCCAGCACCCCCTGGAACAGCGGGACTGGAGCTTTCTTT.

Ten or more counts support this clonotype. The chain has TRBV7-9 and TRBJ2-5; 10 bases map to TRBD2. The CDR3 runs to 14 residues. J lost 4 bases, V lost 1 base, and 0 bases had no gene match. Germline V gives CDR1 SEHNR, CDR2 FQNEAQ (reference sequence). For the CDR3, the DNA is TGTGCCAGCAGCTTAGGACTAGCGGGAGAGACCCAGTACTTC. The encoded protein is CASSLGLAGETQYF.

A remark on this clonotype: Just one base apart from a much larger clone, this may be a read error. The V call is TRBV29-1, the J call TRBJ1-3; no reliable D call. The length of the CDR3 is 16 residues. Trimming removed 4 bases at V and 1 base at J, with 17 bases between. Germline CDR1 SQVTM, CDR2 ANQGSEA. The CDR3 bases are TGCAGCGTTGTAGAGCAGGAGCCAGGTTCTGGAAACACCATATATTTT. Its translation is CSVVEQEPGSGNTIYF.

This clonotype was seen a handful of times. The rearrangement uses TRBV5-6 and TRBJ2-1; D remains unclear. Germline CDR1 SGHDT, CDR2 YYEEEE. The CDR3 length is 13 residues. The V end lost 5 bases, the J end lost 7 bases, and 13 bases lay between the germline ends. The CDR3 here is CASSQSEWNEQFF. DNA of the CDR3: TGTGCCAGCAGTCAATCCGAGTGGAATGAGCAGTTCTTC. Combining the CDR3 with reference TRBV5-6 and TRBJ2-1 gives the whole variable domain DAGVTQSPTHLIKTRGQQVTLRCSPKSGHDTVSWYQQALGQGPQFIFQYYEEEERQRGNFPDRFSGHQFPNYSSELNVNALLLGDSALYLCASSQSEWNEQFFGPGTRLTVL.

This clonotype was observed a handful of times. The rearrangement links TRBV6-9 to TRBJ2-2, with D tentatively TRBD2 (7 bases). This CDR3 has 16 amino acids. Germline V lookup: CDR1 MNHGY, CDR2 SVAAGI. Trimming pared 6 bases from V and 3 bases from J, leaving 17 bases between. The chain's CDR3 is CASSISGTTDTGELFF. The CDR3 DNA reads TGTGCCAGCAGCATAAGCGGGACAACGGACACCGGGGAGCTGTTTTTT.

This clonotype has at least ten counts. J is TRBJ2-2 and V is TRBV3-1; D is ambiguous. In germline, CDR1 is LGHDT, CDR2 YNNKEL (reference sequence). This CDR3 comprises 16 residues. The V end lost 0 bases, the J end lost 1 base, and 9 bases lay between the germline ends. The DNA for the CDR3 is TGTGCCAGCAGCCAAGAGCGCACCCTGAACACCGGGGAGCTGTTTTTT. Translation gives CASSQERTLNTGELFF.

Only a few counts were recorded for this clonotype. The chain joins TRBV19 to TRBJ2-2; a possible D gene is TRBD2 (6 bases). Germline loops: CDR1 LNHDA, CDR2 SQIVND (reference sequence). The CDR3 loop spans 18 amino acids. V was cut by 10 bases and J by 5 bases, with 29 bases left in between. CDR3 sequence (DNA): TGTGCCACCTCCGGAGGCCGAACCCGGAGCGGGCGTACCGGGGAGCTGTTTTTT. It codes for CATSGGRTRSGRTGELFF.

Of note for this clonotype: This may come from a read error, since a much larger clone is one base off. The CDR3 nucleotides are TGCGCCAGCAGCCCCTTCGTGGGCGCCGGAAGCACCATATATTTT. Translation gives CASSPFVGAGSTIYF. The V call is TRBV4-3, the J call TRBJ1-3, with no clear D. The CDR3 has 15 residues. Germline CDR1 reads LGHNA; CDR2 reads YSLEER.

This clonotype was observed many times. This chain connects TRBV15 to TRBJ1-5; weak D call: TRBD1 (6 bases). The CDR3 extends over 15 amino acids. Germline lookup yields CDR1 LNHNV and CDR2 YYDKDF (reference sequence). Deletions cut 0 bases from V and 2 bases from J, with 8 bases between. The DNA for the CDR3 is TGTGCCACCAGCAGAGATCGGGGGCGCAATCAGCCCCAGCATTTT. It yields the protein CATSRDRGRNQPQHF.

The chain joins TRBV5-6 to TRBJ2-1, with 11 bases that match TRBD2. The CDR3 contains 15 residues. In germline, CDR1 is SGHDT, CDR2 YYEEEE. V gave up 4 bases and J gave up 7 bases; unmatched junction bases: 7. CDR3 in amino acids: CASSKISGGVNEQFF. As DNA, the CDR3 is TGTGCCAGCAGCAAAATTAGCGGGGGGGTAAATGAGCAGTTCTTC.

The chain uses TRBV20-1 and TRBJ2-7, with 7 positions matching TRBD2. V was pared by 6 bases and J by 3 bases, with 8 bases of the junction left unmatched. CDR1 is DFQATT and CDR2 is SNEGSKA in the germline V gene (reference sequence). There are 13 residues in the CDR3. CDR3 sequence (DNA): TGCAGTGCAAGGACTAGTATTAGCTACGAGCAGTACTTC. It yields the protein CSARTSISYEQYF.